The next 2 T cell receptor beta chains were all read from a single sample in a study of T cells in Graves' hyperthyroidism and ophthalmopathy. Amplification of TCR beta CDR3 regions used RNA as the template. The TCR CDR3 first-round RT-PCR relied on the HTBI primer set. In TCRdb, the multiplex PCR reads were re-called with MiXCR into one record per CDR3 protein. The sample has 300,000 to 450,000 distinct CDR3 sequences, around 14% seen once; the top ten hold approximately 9.9%. Sequenced input: blood. The receptors stem from a woman aged 55-70 years with Graves' hyperthyroidism.

This clonotype showed up many times. J is TRBJ1-1 and V is TRBV6-2 or TRBV6-3; D is ambiguous. The CDR3 has 14 residues. Trimming pared 4 bases from V and 6 bases from J, leaving 15 bases between. The germline gives CDR1 MNHEY, CDR2 SVGEGT. For the CDR3, the DNA is TGTGCCAGCAGTTGGGCCTTAATAGGTTCTGAAGCTTTCTTT. It specifies CASSWALIGSEAFF.

The J gene is TRBJ1-3, the V gene TRBV20-1, with TRBD1 matching over 7 bases. V was pared by 1 base and J by 2 bases, with 8 bases of the junction left unmatched. Germline values: CDR1 DFQATT, CDR2 SNEGSKA (reference sequence). CDR3 length: 16 residues. The DNA for the CDR3 is TGCAGTGCTAGAGGATCACCCGGGACAGCTGGAAACACCATATATTTT. It translates to CSARGSPGTAGNTIYF.